A single sample gave rise to the 12 T cell receptor beta chains below, sequenced in a study of blood T cell repertoires in COVID-19. The protocol was immunoSEQ multiplex PCR, while the TCRdb copy is restricted to in-frame clones and leaves out a portion. Among over 120,000 clones listed, approximately 81% were seen once. Sequencing input: peripheral blood. Receptor source: a human donor with acute or convalescent COVID-19. The donor label of this sample is uncertain.

V usage is TRBV5-6 and J usage is TRBJ2-7; D is unclear. This CDR3 is built from 14 residues. Germline CDR1 SGHDT, CDR2 YYEEEE. Trimming shortened V by 0 bases and J by 9 bases, and 16 bases separated the two germline ends. Here the CDR3 reads CASSLGLFSSGQYF. DNA for the CDR3: TGTGCCAGCAGCTTGGGGTTGTTTAGCTCGGGGCAGTACTTC.

In DNA form, the CDR3 reads TGTGCCAGTAGTATAGGGTACAGCCAAGAGACCCAGTACTTC. This codes for CASSIGYSQETQYF. V and J are TRBV19 and TRBJ2-5; D call uncertain. V was shortened by 1 base and J by 1 base, with 7 bases between the two germline ends. There are 14 residues in the CDR3. The germline CDR1 and CDR2 sequences are LNHDA and SQIVND (reference sequence).

This sequence joins TRBV12-3 or TRBV12-4 and TRBJ1-5, with D possibly being TRBD1 (5 bases). The CDR3 covers 13 residues. Trimming removed 4 bases from V and 5 bases from J, with 9 bases in between. The CDR3 region is CASSWGDYQPQHF. The CDR3 coding sequence is TGTGCCAGCAGTTGGGGGGACTATCAGCCCCAGCATTTT.

As DNA, the CDR3 is TGTGCCAGCTCGGAGACAGGGGGACCACACACCTACACAGATACGCAGTATTTT. Amino acids: CASSETGGPHTYTDTQYF. V is TRBV18 and J is TRBJ2-3; 9 nucleotides align to TRBD1. The ends lost 6 bases at V and 2 bases at J; junction bases unmatched: 15. The CDR3 loop spans 18 amino acids. CDR1 KGHSH and CDR2 LQKENI come from the germline V gene.

J is TRBJ1-2 and V is TRBV25-1; D perhaps matches TRBD1 (6 bases). The CDR3 is 15 residues long. In germline, CDR1 is MGHDK, CDR2 SYGVNS. The V gene lost 1 base and the J gene lost 2 bases, with 11 bases spanning the gap. The CDR3 spells CASSELTGTNYGYTF. The CDR3 nucleotides read TGTGCCAGCAGTGAATTAACAGGGACAAACTATGGCTACACCTTC.

This clone was seen a few times. CDR3 nucleotides: TGTGCCATCAGGGATTCCGGGCGGGTCACTGAAGCTTTCTTT. It translates to CAIRDSGRVTEAFF. The V call is TRBV10-3, the J call TRBJ1-1, with D unresolved. Germline V CDR1 and CDR2: ENHRY, SYGVKD. This CDR3 spans 14 amino acids. V lost 6 bases and J lost 4, with 15 bases in between.

The chain combines TRBV6-5 with TRBJ2-3, with a possible D match to TRBD1 (6 bases). CDR1 MNHEY and CDR2 SVGAGI come from the germline V gene. This CDR3 spans 15 amino acids. Trimming stripped 6 bases from V and 3 bases from J, with 16 bases between. The CDR3 bases are TGTGCCAGCAGGGCGGTTAAAGGGGGAACAGATACGCAGTATTTT. Encoded protein: CASRAVKGGTDTQYF.

The V gene is TRBV4-3, the J gene TRBJ2-3; 10 positions match TRBD1. The CDR3 runs to 18 residues. Germline CDR1 LGHNA, CDR2 YSLEER. V shed 0 bases, J shed 5 bases, and the junction held 11 bases outside the gene matches. DNA of the CDR3: TGCGCCAGCAGCCAAGATAAAATGGGACAGGGGACGAAAGATACGCAGTATTTT. Its protein product is CASSQDKMGQGTKDTQYF.

The V call is TRBV27, the J call TRBJ2-1, with D maybe TRBD2 (5 bases). Trimming left V 2 bases short and J 10 bases short, with 9 bases between. The CDR3 runs to 12 residues. Looked up from germline, CDR1 is MNHEY and CDR2 is SMNVEV (reference sequence). The CDR3 DNA reads as TGTGCCAGCAGTTTACTAGGGAGCGAGCAGTTCTTC. Translating it yields CASSLLGSEQFF.

V usage is TRBV6-5 and J usage is TRBJ1-5; tentative D call: TRBD1 (6 bases). The V end was cut by 2 bases, the J end by 2 bases, with 13 bases between. The CDR3 is 16 residues long. Germline lookup yields CDR1 MNHEY and CDR2 SVGAGI. The chain's CDR3 is CASSYGGGRGNQPQHF. CDR3 bases: TGTGCCAGCAGTTACGGCGGGGGCCGAGGCAATCAGCCCCAGCATTTT.

The chain links TRBV29-1 to TRBJ2-3; a weak D match, TRBD2 (6 bases). Deletions cut 6 bases from V and 0 bases from J, with 16 bases between. The CDR3 length is 15 residues. Germline V lookup: CDR1 SQVTM, CDR2 ANQGSEA. CDR3 sequence: CSVLGRGTSTDTQYF. In DNA form, the CDR3 reads TGCAGCGTCCTGGGGCGCGGGACTAGCACAGATACGCAGTATTTT.

The chain combines TRBV11-2 with TRBJ1-6; no clear D. This CDR3 spans 13 amino acids. Deletions cut 5 bases from V and 5 bases from J, with 7 bases between. CDR1 is SGHAT, CDR2 FQNNGV, per germline. This CDR3 is CASSLGHNSPLHF. The CDR3 DNA follows: TGTGCCAGCAGCCTGGGCCATAATTCACCCCTCCACTTT.